Ten or more counts support the clone carrying this T cell receptor beta chain. Antigen unknown. This sample is drawn from a study of T cell clonality in common variable immunodeficiency. Regarding the study as a whole: The cause of increased CVID clonality remains unclear without subpopulation sequencing. Fewer deletions and N-nucleotide insertions were reportedly seen in common variable immunodeficiency TCR beta sequences.

Generated by immunoSEQ multiplex PCR, the TCRdb table keeps only in-frame clones and is missing some. The data show tens of thousands of clones, none appearing only once, with about 4% held by the ten largest. The sequence came from a person aged 18-70 years in good health. Sequenced: peripheral blood mononuclear cells.

The CDR3 sequence is CASSPPTGGGELFF. Partial CDR3 DNA: TGTGCCAGCTCACCACCGACAGGAGGCGGGGAG. The rearrangement joins TRBV18 to TRBJ2-2, with D possibly TRBD1 on 6 matching bases. Coverage ceases 3 residues before the CDR3 finishes, and the germline J gene fills in the end. This CDR3 spans 14 amino acids. From germline, CDR1 is KGHSH and CDR2 LQKENI. The germline V and J ends were trimmed by 0 bases and 7 bases, with 9 bases remaining between them. Together with reference TRBV18 and TRBJ2-2, the CDR3 gives the full variable domain: NAGVMQNPRHLVRRRGQEARLRCSPMKGHSHVYWYRQLPEEGLKFMVYLQKENIIDESGMPKERFSAEFPKEGPSILRIQQVVRGDSAAYFCASSPPTGGGELFFGEGSRLTVL.